A single sample is the source of the 20 T cell receptor beta chains below, sequenced in a study of shared clonotypes between healthy human individuals. Only CD45RO-negative cells positively selected for CCR7 counted as naive CD8 cells, so terminally differentiated effector memory CD45RA+ cells were excluded. TCRdb's table, derived via immunoSEQ multiplex PCR, lists solely in-frame clones and lacks some. This sample has hundreds of thousands of clones, with around 95% found just once. Sequencing was carried out using naive CD8+ T cells sorted from blood. The receptor source for this set is a woman aged 25 to 39 in good health.

The V call is TRBV7-6, the J call TRBJ2-1; D not resolved. V was pared by 0 bases and J by 6 bases, with 3 bases between. The germline CDR1 and CDR2 sequences are SGHVS and FNYEAQ. The CDR3 totals 12 residues. CDR3 DNA: TGTGCCAGCAGCTTAGCCGTCAATGAGCAGTTCTTC. Its translation: CASSLAVNEQFF. The variable domain in full, completed from reference TRBV7-6 and TRBJ2-1, reads GAGVSQSPRYKVTKRGQDVALRCDPISGHVSLYWYRQALGQGPEFLTYFNYEAQQDKSGLPNDRFSAERPEGSISTLTIQRTEQRDSAMYRCASSLAVNEQFFGPGTRLTVL.

The genes are TRBV13 and TRBJ2-7; the D is unclear. Trimming cost V 3 bases and J 2 bases, with 14 bases left between them. The germline gives CDR1 PRHDT, CDR2 FYEKMQ (reference sequence). The CDR3 totals 15 residues. The CDR3 DNA reads TGTGCCAGCAGCTTTATCAAATCGACGACCTACGAGCAGTACTTC. It yields the protein CASSFIKSTTYEQYF. Variable domain in full (rest from reference TRBV13 and TRBJ2-7): AAGVIQSPRHLIKEKRETATLKCYPIPRHDTVYWYQQGPGQDPQFLISFYEKMQSDKGSIPDRFSAQQFSDYHSELNMSSLELGDSALYFCASSFIKSTTYEQYFGPGTRLTVT.

Of note for this clone: Distinct nucleotide sequences in the sample also encode this CDR3. The CDR3, as DNA: TGTGCCAGCAGTTTGGCAGGGTACAATGAGCAGTTCTTC. It codes for CASSLAGYNEQFF. The chain joins TRBV27 to TRBJ2-1; tentatively, D is TRBD1 (5 bases). This CDR3 comprises 13 residues. Trimming stripped 3 bases from V and 4 bases from J, with 7 bases between. The germline V gene encodes CDR1 MNHEY and CDR2 SMNVEV (reference sequence).

V usage is TRBV27 and J usage is TRBJ2-1; a possible D gene is TRBD1 (5 bases). Germline V gives CDR1 MNHEY, CDR2 SMNVEV (reference sequence). This CDR3 region has 16 residues. Trimming cost V 1 base and J 6 bases, with 16 bases left between them. The CDR3 is CASSLWGPQALNEQFF. As DNA, the CDR3 is TGTGCCAGCAGTTTATGGGGCCCTCAGGCTCTCAATGAGCAGTTCTTC.

The J gene is TRBJ1-5, the V gene TRBV19, with a possible D match to TRBD1 (6 bases). This CDR3 comprises 16 residues. Germline V lookup: CDR1 LNHDA, CDR2 SQIVND (reference sequence). V was clipped by 0 bases and J by 1 base, with 10 bases between them. The CDR3 loop reads CASSIDLGGSNQPQHF. The DNA for the CDR3 is TGTGCCAGTAGTATAGATCTGGGGGGCAGCAATCAGCCCCAGCATTTT.

The CDR3: CASSLGGRQYF. The CDR3 nucleotides are TGTGCCAGCAGCTTGGGGGGGAGACAGTACTTC. This rearrangement joins TRBV5-6 to TRBJ2-7, with D possibly being TRBD1 or TRBD2 (5 bases each). The CDR3 totals 11 residues. Trimming left V 0 bases short and J 10 bases short, with 8 bases between. The germline V gene has CDR1 SGHDT and CDR2 YYEEEE.

In DNA, the CDR3 is TGTGCCAGCAGCTGGCCGGGAGCCTCCTACAATGAGCAGTTCTTC. Translation: CASSWPGASYNEQFF. The chain links TRBV7-9 to TRBJ2-1; D is perhaps TRBD2 (6 bases). Trimming stripped 4 bases from V and 0 bases from J, with 10 bases between. This CDR3 has 15 amino acids. Germline CDR1 reads SEHNR; CDR2 reads FQNEAQ (reference sequence).

The chain recombines TRBV5-1 with TRBJ2-7; 11 positions match TRBD1. V lost 3 bases, J lost 3 bases, and 2 bases stayed unmatched. From germline, CDR1 is SGHRS and CDR2 YFSETQ. The CDR3 is made up of 14 amino acids. As DNA, the CDR3 is TGCGCCAGCAGCTCGGGACAGGGGGACTACGAGCAGTACTTC. Translating gives CASSSGQGDYEQYF.

J is TRBJ1-1 and V is TRBV7-9; 7 positions agree with TRBD1. This CDR3 has 14 residues. Trimming removed 5 bases from V and 4 bases from J; junction bases left unmatched: 7. CDR1 is SEHNR, CDR2 FQNEAQ, per germline (reference sequence). Here the CDR3 reads CASSPRQGGTEAFF. CDR3 nucleotides: TGTGCCAGCAGCCCTAGACAGGGAGGCACTGAAGCTTTCTTT.

The sample holds a few counts of this clone. Other DNA sequences in the sample encode the same CDR3. The chain links TRBV27 to TRBJ2-2; no clear D gene. Trimming took off 6 bases at V and 1 base at J, with 3 bases between the two ends. The CDR3 sequence is 12 residues long. Germline CDR1 reads MNHEY; CDR2 reads SMNVEV (reference sequence). The CDR3 DNA reads as TGTGCCAGCAGCCGGAACACCGGGGAGCTGTTTTTT. It specifies CASSRNTGELFF.

CDR3 residues: CASSEPGREDTQYF. CDR3 sequence (DNA): TGTGCCAGCAGTGAACCCGGGAGAGAAGATACGCAGTATTTT. The chain joins TRBV6-4 to TRBJ2-3; D is perhaps TRBD2 (6 bases). From germline, CDR1 is MRHNA and CDR2 SNTAGT. V was shortened by 3 bases and J by 5 bases, with 12 bases between the two germline ends. This CDR3 comprises 14 residues.

V and J are TRBV28 and TRBJ1-6; D is undetermined. The V and J ends lost 2 bases and 6 bases respectively, with 11 bases between them. Germline-derived CDR1 and CDR2 are MDHEN and SYDVKM. This CDR3 region has 15 residues. The CDR3 sequence: CASSLPAEGNSPLHF. CDR3 nucleotides: TGTGCCAGCAGTTTACCGGCAGAGGGTAATTCACCCCTCCACTTT.

This clone appeared once. This chain uses TRBV27 with TRBJ1-1; tentative D call: TRBD1 (5 bases). V was clipped by 0 bases and J by 5 bases, with 7 bases between them. This CDR3 spans 13 amino acids. Per the germline V gene, CDR1 is MNHEY and CDR2 is SMNVEV (reference sequence). The CDR3 sequence is CASSLSRATEAFF. CDR3 nucleotide sequence: TGTGCCAGCAGTTTATCCAGGGCTACTGAAGCTTTCTTT.

This clone was detected only a few times. The genes are TRBV19 and TRBJ1-2; D may be TRBD1 (5 bases). This CDR3 comprises 15 residues. V lost 3 bases to trimming and J lost 4 bases, with 15 bases between them. CDR1 and CDR2 (germline): LNHDA, SQIVND (reference sequence). CDR3 in DNA: TGTGCCAGTAGTATTTCCCCCGACAGCTTCTATGGCTACACCTTC. Its translation is CASSISPDSFYGYTF.

The gene calls are TRBV9 and TRBJ2-7; possibly TRBD1 or TRBD2 for D (5 bases each). Per the germline V gene, CDR1 is SGDLS and CDR2 is YYNGEE. V was pared by 2 bases and J by 0 bases, with 9 bases between. CDR3 length: 14 residues. The CDR3 sequence: CASSVKGSSYEQYF. In DNA form, the CDR3 reads TGTGCCAGCAGCGTCAAGGGGAGCTCCTACGAGCAGTACTTC.

The rearrangement links TRBV4-1 to TRBJ2-1; 8 positions match TRBD2. CDR1 and CDR2 from the germline V gene are MGHRA and YSYEKL. Trimming removed 2 bases from V and 3 bases from J; junction bases left unmatched: 9. The CDR3 spans 17 residues. This CDR3 is CASSQPTAGGYYNEQFF. For the CDR3, the DNA is TGCGCCAGCAGCCAACCTACTGCGGGAGGATACTACAATGAGCAGTTCTTC.

J is TRBJ2-2 and V is TRBV6-6, with 8 positions matching TRBD2. Germline values: CDR1 MNHNY, CDR2 SVGAGI (reference sequence). With V trimmed by 4 bases and J by 0 bases, 1 base remained unmatched. This CDR3 spans 15 amino acids. The CDR3 DNA is TGTGCCAGCAGTTTTAGCGGGGCGAACACCGGGGAGCTGTTTTTT. Amino acid sequence: CASSFSGANTGELFF.

A single count supports this clone. This sequence joins TRBV15 and TRBJ2-3; the D gene is possibly TRBD1 (6 bases). Germline V lookup: CDR1 LNHNV, CDR2 YYDKDF (reference sequence). The length of the CDR3 is 13 residues. Trimming left V 1 base short and J 4 bases short, with 6 bases between. The CDR3: CATSRGGPDTQYF. CDR3 DNA sequence: TGTGCCACCAGCAGAGGGGGGCCAGATACGCAGTATTTT.

The chain employs TRBV11-3 and TRBJ2-7, with 9 positions matching TRBD2. The V gene's germline CDR1 is SGHNT and CDR2 YENEEA. V trimming: 4 bases; J trimming: 3 bases; junction bases outside the gene matches: 10. The CDR3 is made up of 16 amino acids. The CDR3, as DNA: TGTGCCAGCAGCTCTCTGGGCGGGAGGGCCCTCTACGAGCAGTACTTC. Its translation: CASSSLGGRALYEQYF.

Comments on this clone: This CDR3 is also generated by other DNA sequences in the sample. The rearrangement links TRBV27 to TRBJ2-1; D perhaps matches TRBD2 (6 bases). The germline gives CDR1 MNHEY, CDR2 SMNVEV (reference sequence). The CDR3 covers 13 residues. Trimming took 3 bases from V and 3 from J, leaving 6 bases between them. The CDR3 loop reads CASSLGGYNEQFF. DNA of the CDR3: TGTGCCAGCAGTTTGGGGGGCTACAATGAGCAGTTCTTC.